This T cell receptor (beta chain) was sequenced in a study of regulatory T cells in long-lasting Graves disease (dated by TCRdb to the early 2020s). About the study as a whole: Patients with newly diagnosed Graves' disease had been on antithyroid drugs for under 3 months. Persistent Graves' disease patients were compared with newly diagnosed Graves' disease patients by peripheral blood TCR sequencing and RNA sequencing. A total of roughly 35 samples underwent TCR sequencing: around 13 from persistent and roughly 20 from newly diagnosed Graves' disease patients. The study took place in China and was registered as a clinical trial.

The library was produced with multiplex PCR. TCRdb lists the instrument as Illumina HiSeq 4000. To build TCR beta libraries, CDR3 regions were amplified by Arm-PCR using iRepertoire HTBI primers. Before sequencing, the PCR products went through gel purification. From the authors' description of their analysis: Gene usage analysis of CDR3 amino acid clonotypes relied on the roughly 60 TRBV and more than twelve TRBJ segments identified across samples. COPE and FqMerger were used to merge the filtered high-quality paired reads into contigs. BLAST was used to align contigs to the IMGT TRBV, TRBD and TRBJ reference genes, and CDR3 was defined following IMGT. Any clonotype with a frequency above 0.1% was counted as a highly expanded clone. Shannon entropy served as the measure of repertoire diversity, while the Gini coefficient captured V-J evenness. A clonotype was considered public if more than one individual shared it. In TCRdb, the public reads were trimmed at Q25 with fastp and aligned with MiXCR, with productive beta chains retained. Rows with one shared CDR3 protein collapse into an entry with the most common genes and DNA. It is TCRdb's table, rather than the study itself, that gives the V and J calls and clone size. Within this sample are approximately 270,000 distinct CDR3 sequences, with roughly 18% of them counted one time only. About 14% of the sample belongs to the ten largest clones.

The intended sense of this specimen's time point label: newly diagnosed GD, antithyroid drugs for less than 3 months. For both TCR sequencing and RNA sequencing, RNA was extracted from PBMCs using TRIzol. The diagnosis of Graves' disease followed American Thyroid Association guidelines. Patients for the study were recruited at an endocrinology department in Xi'an, China. Each patient gave about 9.1 milliliters of peripheral blood, collected in an EDTA anticoagulant tube. Ficoll Paque Plus density gradient separation was used to isolate PBMCs, and no further T cell sorting was done. RNA quality was checked with an Agilent 2100 Bioanalyzer and agarose gel, and concentration with a NanoDrop 2000. Paper-wide results and their limitations: TRBV28, TRBJ1-2 and TRBJ2-5 were preferentially used in persistent disease, while TRBV20-1 and TRBJ2-1 were favored in newly diagnosed disease. Sequencing and analysis were limited to the TCR beta chain. Patients with persistent disease shared more public clonotypes (around 2,500) than newly diagnosed patients did (around 930). As a limitation, the authors acknowledged that the small sample size may reduce accuracy. Peripheral blood alone was examined, since thyroid tissue, which constituted the primary lesion, could not be accessed. Compared with newly diagnosed patients, persistent Graves' disease patients had lower TCR Shannon entropy and fewer highly expanded clones, which suggests clonal expansion.

CDR1 and CDR2, looked up from the germline V gene (reference sequence), are DFQATT and SNEGSKA. Reading from cysteine to phenylalanine, the CDR3 counts 16 amino acids. Kept here is only the CDR3 DNA, which spans 48 bases and is read in frame from base 1. The junction shows trimming of 6 bases on V and 6 bases on J, and the gene matches do not reach 9 bases of it. This clonotype appeared many times. Its antigen is currently not known. Per-base quality was not reported, and no clone a single base away is much larger than it. The same specimen was also included in a second study, on T cells in Graves' hyperthyroidism and ophthalmopathy. Reported in the second study: Stable Graves' hyperthyroidism was defined as the absence of progression to ophthalmopathy over 18 months of follow-up. Hyperthyroidism patients were newly diagnosed, had a disease duration of under 2 months, and were aged 18 to 65 years. The study excluded patients with uncontrolled infections, other autoimmune diseases, pregnancy or lactation. Clinical symptoms, serum thyroxine and TRAb, thyroid ultrasound, and orbital computed tomography formed the basis for the diagnoses. The TCR CDR3 was subjected to a first round of RT-PCR using the HTBI primer set and the Qiagen OneStep RT-PCR kit. Most expanded thyroid clonotypes (frequency above 0.001) were also found in blood, which suggests that blood repertoires may mirror thyroid immune responses. Ophthalmopathy was separated from stable hyperthyroidism by a 13 V-J signature model, with around 88% sensitivity and 81% to 82% specificity obtained in cross-validation and 80%/75% obtained in testing. During validation, the model predicted progression to ophthalmopathy a median of around six months ahead of onset, with roughly 65% sensitivity and less than 85% specificity. To identify distinguishing TCR V-J signatures, a discovery cohort of 95 to 100 patients was used, comprising some 45 with Graves' ophthalmopathy and 55 to 65 with stable Graves' hyperthyroidism. Prospective prediction of ophthalmopathy was tested in an independent validation cohort consisting of 18 to 20 hyperthyroidism patients and approximately 16 patients who later progressed to ophthalmopathy. The approximately 95 discovery patients were divided at random into training and test sets in a 7:3 ratio. Thyroid tissue and blood T-cell repertoires from six or seven Graves' hyperthyroidism patients were also compared in the study. After sampling, hyperthyroidism patients received methimazole starting at 30 mg daily, and ophthalmopathy patients received high-dose intravenous methylprednisolone. Libraries were constructed in a second round of multiplex PCR, after which size selection and purification were performed. Sequencing of the libraries was done on an Illumina HiSeq2000 using paired-end 100 bp reads. SOAPnuke was used to process the raw data, throwing out any read that contained adapters or uncalled bases, had a mean Phred below 15, or lacked an exact constant-primer or identifier match. COPE v1.2.5 was used to merge high-quality paired reads, and clonotypes were defined as unique nucleotide sequences. Clonotypes were aligned to IMGT TRBV, TRBD and TRBJ reference segments using MiTCR v1.1. Analysis was restricted to V-J combinations with a frequency above 0.0001, which covered roughly 99% of repertoires. The TCS score was defined as the ratio of F50 (clonal expansion) to E x V (chaos), calculated using BLOSUM62-based TCRdist between CDR3 peptides within each V-J. Welch's t-statistics and random forest reduced fewer than 600 V-J features to 10 to 15, which were used in a naive Bayes classifier (R e1071). No statistical method was used to set the sample size in advance, and investigators knew the group allocation. TCR Vbeta CDR3 sequencing of around 130 peripheral blood samples (over 40 ophthalmopathy, some 75 hyperthyroidism and approximately 17 progressor patients) is reported in the paper.

The receptor comes from a woman aged 25-40 years with Graves disease. Donor details come from another sample of the same person, matched by shared clones. Specimen: peripheral blood mononuclear cells (PBMCs), collected at new diagnosis, from a patient treated with antithyroid drugs. The V and J genes are TRBV20-1 and TRBJ2-3, with TRBD2 matching 16 junction bases. The CDR3 here reads CSASGTSGGASDTQYF. The nucleotides are TGCAGTGCGAGCGGGACTAGCGGGGGGGCCTCGGATACGCAGTATTTT.